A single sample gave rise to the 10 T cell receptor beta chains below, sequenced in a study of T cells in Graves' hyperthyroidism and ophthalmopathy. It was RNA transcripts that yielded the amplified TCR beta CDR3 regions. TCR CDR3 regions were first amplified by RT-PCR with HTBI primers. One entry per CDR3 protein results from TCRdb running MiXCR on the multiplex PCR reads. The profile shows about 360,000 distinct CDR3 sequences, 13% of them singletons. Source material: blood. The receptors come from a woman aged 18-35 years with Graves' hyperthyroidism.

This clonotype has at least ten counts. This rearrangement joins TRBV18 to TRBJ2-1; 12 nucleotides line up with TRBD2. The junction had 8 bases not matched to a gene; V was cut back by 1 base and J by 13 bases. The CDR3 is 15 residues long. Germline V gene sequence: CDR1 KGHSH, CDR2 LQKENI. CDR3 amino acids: CASSPQGLAGFQQFF. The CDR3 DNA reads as TGTGCCAGCTCACCACAAGGACTAGCGGGATTTCAACAGTTCTTC.

This chain's CDR3 is CASSQLYSGTDTQYF. As DNA, the CDR3 is TGTGCCAGCAGCCAATTGTACTCCGGCACAGATACGCAGTATTTT. This chain links TRBV27 with TRBJ2-3, with D unresolved. Germline loops: CDR1 MNHEY, CDR2 SMNVEV (reference sequence). The V gene lost 6 bases and the J gene lost 1 base, with 14 bases spanning the gap. This CDR3 spans 15 amino acids.

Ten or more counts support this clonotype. The chain's CDR3 is CATSPGFRNQPQHF. The DNA of the CDR3 is TGTGCCACCAGTCCGGGATTTAGGAATCAGCCCCAGCATTTT. The genes are TRBV24-1 and TRBJ1-5; no clear D. Trimming shortened V by 6 bases and J by 4 bases, and 12 bases separated the two germline ends. From germline, CDR1 is KGHDR and CDR2 SFDVKD. This CDR3 spans 14 amino acids.

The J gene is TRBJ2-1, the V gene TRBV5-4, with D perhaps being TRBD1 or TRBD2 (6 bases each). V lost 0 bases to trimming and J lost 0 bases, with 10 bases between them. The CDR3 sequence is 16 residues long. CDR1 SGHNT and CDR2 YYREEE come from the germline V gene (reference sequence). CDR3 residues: CASSLDGGLSYNEQFF. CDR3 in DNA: TGTGCCAGCAGCTTGGATGGGGGGCTCTCCTACAATGAGCAGTTCTTC.

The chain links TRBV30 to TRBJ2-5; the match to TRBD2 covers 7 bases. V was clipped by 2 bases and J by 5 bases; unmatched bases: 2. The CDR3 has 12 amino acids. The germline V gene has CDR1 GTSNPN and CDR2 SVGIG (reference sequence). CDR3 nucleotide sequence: TGTGCCTGGAGTACCGGGGGGGAGACCCAGTACTTC. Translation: CAWSTGGETQYF.

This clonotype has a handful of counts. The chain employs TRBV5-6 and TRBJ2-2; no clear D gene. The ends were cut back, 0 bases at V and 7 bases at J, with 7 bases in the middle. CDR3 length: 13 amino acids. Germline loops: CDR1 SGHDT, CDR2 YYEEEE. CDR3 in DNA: TGTGCCAGCAGCTTGGTAGGGATCGGGGAGCTGTTTTTT. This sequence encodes CASSLVGIGELFF.

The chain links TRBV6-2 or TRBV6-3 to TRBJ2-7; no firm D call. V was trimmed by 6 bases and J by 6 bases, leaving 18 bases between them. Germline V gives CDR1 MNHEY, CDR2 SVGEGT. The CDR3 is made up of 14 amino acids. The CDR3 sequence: CASRSDKILAEQYF. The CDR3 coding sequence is TGTGCCAGCAGATCCGACAAGATTCTTGCCGAGCAGTACTTC.

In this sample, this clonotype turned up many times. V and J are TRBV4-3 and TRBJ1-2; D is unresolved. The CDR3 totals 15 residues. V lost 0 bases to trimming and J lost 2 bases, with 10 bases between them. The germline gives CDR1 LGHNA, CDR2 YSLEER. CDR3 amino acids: CASSQDVSANYGYTF. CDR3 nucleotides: TGCGCCAGCAGCCAAGATGTCAGCGCCAACTATGGCTACACCTTC.

CDR3 sequence (DNA): TGCAGTGCGCCTCGAGGGGGCTTGGAGGGAGATACGCAGTATTTT. This codes for CSAPRGGLEGDTQYF. The V gene is TRBV20-1, the J gene TRBJ2-3; a possible D gene is TRBD1 (7 bases). The CDR3 sequence is 15 residues long. Trimming took off 6 bases at V and 5 bases at J, with 21 bases between the two ends. Per the germline V gene, CDR1 is DFQATT and CDR2 is SNEGSKA (reference sequence).

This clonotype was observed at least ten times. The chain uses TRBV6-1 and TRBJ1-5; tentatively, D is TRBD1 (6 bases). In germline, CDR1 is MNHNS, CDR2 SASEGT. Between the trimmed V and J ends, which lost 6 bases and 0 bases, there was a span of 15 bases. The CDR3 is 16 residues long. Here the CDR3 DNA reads TGTGCCAGCAGAACTTTGGGGGGCAATAGCAATCAGCCCCAGCATTTT. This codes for CASRTLGGNSNQPQHF.